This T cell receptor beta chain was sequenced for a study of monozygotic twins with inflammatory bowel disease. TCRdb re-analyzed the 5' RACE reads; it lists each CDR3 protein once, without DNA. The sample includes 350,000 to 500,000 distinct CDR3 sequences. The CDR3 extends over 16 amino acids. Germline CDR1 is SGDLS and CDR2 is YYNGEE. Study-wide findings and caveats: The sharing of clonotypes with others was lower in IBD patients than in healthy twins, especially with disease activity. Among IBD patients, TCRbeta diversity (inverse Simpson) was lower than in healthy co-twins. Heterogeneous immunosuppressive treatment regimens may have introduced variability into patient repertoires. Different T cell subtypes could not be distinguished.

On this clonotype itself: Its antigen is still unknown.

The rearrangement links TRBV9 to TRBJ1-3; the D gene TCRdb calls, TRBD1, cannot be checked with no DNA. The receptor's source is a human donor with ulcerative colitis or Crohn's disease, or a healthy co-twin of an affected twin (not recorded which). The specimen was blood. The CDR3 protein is CASSPRGDLTGNTIYF.